This entry lists 2 T cell receptor beta chains sequenced from one sample in a study of T cells in Graves' hyperthyroidism and ophthalmopathy. Amplification of TCR beta CDR3 regions was performed using RNA transcripts as template. A set of HTBI primers served as the primers for a first-round RT-PCR of the TCR CDR3. Via MiXCR, TCRdb re-called the multiplex PCR reads, giving one row per CDR3 protein. Here the sample spans a few hundred thousand distinct CDR3 sequences, 17% being singletons. Sequenced material: blood. The receptors shown here come from a woman aged 18-29 years with Graves' ophthalmopathy.

The genes are TRBV6-1 and TRBJ2-7, with 10 bases fitting TRBD1. Unmatched junction bases numbered 7, after V lost 3 bases and J lost 5 bases. This CDR3 is 15 amino acids long. Germline V CDR1 and CDR2: MNHNS, SASEGT. CDR3 DNA sequence: TGTGCCAGCAGTGAGATAGGGACAGGGGTAGACGAGCAGTACTTC. This codes for CASSEIGTGVDEQYF.

The chain links TRBV15 to TRBJ1-1, with D hard to call. V was cut by 3 bases and J by 1 base, with 6 bases left in between. The CDR3 spans 13 residues. The germline gives CDR1 LNHNV, CDR2 YYDKDF (reference sequence). CDR3 sequence (DNA): TGTGCCACCAGCAGGGAAACGAACACTGAAGCTTTCTTT. Amino acid sequence: CATSRETNTEAFF.